The clone carrying this TCR beta chain was detected many times. Its target is unknown. The data derive from a study of neurological immune-mediated disorders. Study at large: Multiple sclerosis patients numbered about 35, of whom some 31 were relapsing-remitting and 3 secondary progressive.

TCRdb itself ran the 5' RACE reads through MiXCR, one entry per CDR3 protein. In the table there are 40,000 to 50,000 distinct CDR3 sequences, about 2% of which are singletons. Whole-study results and caveats: None of the CDR3 amino acid sequences in expanded clones turned up in more than one subject, which points to private repertoires in all groups. Multiple sclerosis, the disease with the least TCR clonal expansion, fell below healthy controls, whereas HTLV-1-associated myelopathy showed the most. Phylogenetic grouping assigned the repertoires of 18 of 34 multiple sclerosis patients to a single cluster of related CDR3 sequences. This cluster may be a repertoire-level signature.

V lost 0 bases, J lost 7 bases, and 4 bases stayed unmatched. From germline, CDR1 is KGHSH and CDR2 LQKENI. The CDR3 runs to 15 residues. This TCR was sampled from a woman aged 40 to 50 with multiple sclerosis. The rearrangement uses TRBV18 and TRBJ2-1; 9 nucleotides match TRBD2. Sample: PBMCs. Here the CDR3 reads CASSPPASGGNEQFF. In DNA, the CDR3 is TGTGCCAGCTCACCACCGGCGAGCGGGGGGAATGAGCAGTTCTTC.